The T cell receptor beta chain under discussion was sequenced for a study of T-cell reconstitution after alpha-beta-depleted transplantation in children. CDR1 is DFQATT and CDR2 is SNEGSKA in the germline V gene (reference sequence). The CDR3 has 15 residues. V was trimmed by 0 bases and J by 4 bases, leaving 12 bases between them. Preparation of the TCRbeta library involved a method that used unique molecular identifiers. From the PCR reads, TCRdb called clonotypes with MiXCR, one entry per CDR3 protein. The sample has about 500,000 distinct CDR3 sequences; about 33% are singletons. This receptor was taken from a human donor who donated a stem cell graft to a child with aplastic anemia. V and J are TRBV20-1 and TRBJ2-2; D gene ambiguous. The sequencing used PBMCs from the stem cell graft donor, collected from the stem cell graft. The CDR3 here is CSARDQEVRTGELFF. The CDR3 nucleotides are TGCAGTGCTAGAGATCAAGAGGTCCGCACCGGGGAGCTGTTTTTT.